This T cell receptor (beta chain) was recorded in a study of shared clonotypes between healthy human individuals. This CDR3 contains 14 residues. V lost 3 bases to trimming and J lost 3 bases, with 8 bases between them. Germline V gene sequence: CDR1 MDHEN, CDR2 SYDVKM. In the naive CD8 group, cells lacked CD45RO and were positively selected for CCR7, so terminally differentiated effector memory CD45RA+ cells were left out. Across several immunoSEQ plates, the genomic DNA of each subset was split evenly. Sequencing used immunoSEQ multiplex PCR; TCRdb keeps in-frame clones, though not all of them. This table has a few million clones, about 93% appearing once.

The rearrangement links TRBV28 to TRBJ2-2, with D hard to call. This receptor was obtained from a man younger than 30 in good health. Some clones in this sample may be carry-over from other donors' samples. Sequences were obtained from naive CD8+ T cells from PBMCs. CDR3 region: CASSFVPYTGELFF. For the CDR3, the DNA is TGTGCCAGCAGTTTCGTCCCGTACACCGGGGAGCTGTTTTTT. Variable domain in full (rest from reference TRBV28 and TRBJ2-2): DVKVTQSSRYLVKRTGEKVFLECVQDMDHENMFWYRQDPGLGLRLIYFSYDVKMKEKGDIPEGYSVSREKKERFSLILESASTNQTSMYLCASSFVPYTGELFFGEGSRLTVL.